These 3 T cell receptor beta chains share one sample of origin, sequenced in a study of cytotoxic CD8 clonotypes in ibrutinib-treated CLL. The repertoire was sequenced with immunoSEQ multiplex PCR; TCRdb's copy has only in-frame clones and lacks some. This sample yields about 310,000 clones, of which roughly 79% are seen a single time; 6.7% belongs to the top ten. This specimen consisted of PBMCs, obtained before ibrutinib treatment. Receptor source: a human donor with chronic lymphocytic leukemia.

This clone was counted a few times. The chain links TRBV13 to TRBJ1-2; D possibly corresponds to TRBD1 (5 bases). Germline-derived CDR1 and CDR2 are PRHDT and FYEKMQ (reference sequence). The CDR3 is 13 residues long. V lost 5 bases and J lost 4, with 11 bases in between. The CDR3 is CASSLRVGYGYTF. CDR3 sequence (DNA): TGTGCCAGCAGCCTCAGGGTTGGCTATGGCTACACCTTC. Drawing the rest from reference TRBV13 and TRBJ1-2, the complete variable domain is AAGVIQSPRHLIKEKRETATLKCYPIPRHDTVYWYQQGPGQDPQFLISFYEKMQSDKGSIPDRFSAQQFSDYHSELNMSSLELGDSALYFCASSLRVGYGYTFGSGTRLTVV.

This chain uses TRBV28 with TRBJ2-7, with TRBD2 as a possible D gene (6 bases). V was cut by 6 bases and J by 6 bases, with 12 bases left in between. Germline lookup yields CDR1 MDHEN and CDR2 SYDVKM. The CDR3 is made up of 12 amino acids. As DNA, the CDR3 is TGTGCCAGCAGGCCTACTAGCCGCGAGCAGTACTTC. Encoded protein: CASRPTSREQYF.

The chain joins TRBV19 to TRBJ1-2; TRBD1 might be the D (5 bases). Germline V lookup: CDR1 LNHDA, CDR2 SQIVND (reference sequence). The V gene lost 6 bases and the J gene lost 8 bases, with 16 bases spanning the gap. The CDR3 is 13 amino acids. Here the CDR3 reads CASSREGIRGYTF. In DNA, the CDR3 is TGTGCCAGTAGCCGAGAGGGGATTAGGGGCTACACCTTC. The full variable domain, completed using reference TRBV19 and TRBJ1-2, is DGGITQSPKYLFRKEGQNVTLSCEQNLNHDAMYWYRQDPGQGLRLIYYSQIVNDFQKGDIAEGYSVSREKKESFPLTVTSAQKNPTAFYLCASSREGIRGYTFGSGTRLTVV.